This note documents a single T cell receptor (beta chain) sequence. Antigen unknown. Sequencing was performed with immunoSEQ multiplex PCR; in TCRdb, only in-frame clones are kept and a portion is missing. The profile shows about 120,000 clones, 92% of them singletons. This specimen comes from a study of T cell responses to AZD1222 COVID-19 vaccine. Study-level points and caveats: Clonal diversity was possibly underestimated, and the donors were mostly white British, with more females.

Germline V gives CDR1 SNHLY, CDR2 FYNNEI. The V end lost 6 bases, the J end lost 7 bases, and 21 bases lay between the germline ends. The CDR3 sequence is 15 residues long. The sample consisted of peripheral blood, taken on day 0 of AZD1222 vaccination. This chain uses TRBV2 with TRBJ1-1; D gene uncertain. The clonotype was recovered from an adult in good health. The CDR3 region is CASRSERVEKVEAFF. The CDR3 DNA sequence: TGTGCCAGCAGGTCGGAGCGGGTAGAGAAGGTTGAAGCTTTCTTT. The whole variable domain, remainder taken from reference TRBV2 and TRBJ1-1, is EPEVTQTPSHQVTQMGQEVILRCVPISNHLYFYWYRQILGQKVEFLVSFYNNEISEKSEIFDDQFSVERPDGSNFTLKIRSTKLEDSAMYFCASRSERVEKVEAFFGQGTRLTVV.